Each of the 14 T cell receptor beta chains below was sequenced from the same sample in a study of shared T cell receptors in the human thymus. Clones were read by immunoSEQ multiplex PCR, and TCRdb kept only the in-frame ones, dropping some. Among just under 550,000 clones, around 82% were seen once, and the ten largest hold 0.01% to 0.015%. The same specimen was also included in a second study, on human thymus T cells.

Material: thymocytes. The source is a boy in the first two years of life with a congenital heart defect.

The V gene is TRBV22-1, the J gene TRBJ1-2; the table's TRBD1 call for D was not verified on the DNA. TRBV22-1 constitutes a pseudogene. The CDR3 covers 15 residues. The CDR3 is CPGGIRTGSRGGYTF. For the CDR3, the DNA is TGTCCTGGGGGTATCAGGACAGGGTCGAGGGGCGGCTACACCTTC.

The V gene is TRBV25-1, the J gene TRBJ1-5; possible D gene TRBD1, 5 bases. The germline gives CDR1 MGHDK, CDR2 SYGVNS. The CDR3 has 14 residues. With 4 bases removed from V and 1 base from J, the gap between germline ends came to 8 bases. The CDR3 loop is CASSGQPSNQPQHF. The CDR3 nucleotides read TGTGCCAGCAGTGGACAGCCCAGCAATCAGCCCCAGCATTTT. The full variable domain, its missing parts supplied by reference TRBV25-1 and TRBJ1-5, is EADIYQTPRYLVIGTGKKITLECSQTMGHDKMYWYQQDPGMELHLIHYSYGVNSTEKGDLSSESTVSRIRTEHFPLTLESARPSHTSQYLCASSGQPSNQPQHFGDGTRLSIL.

The rearrangement uses TRBV6-7 and TRBJ1-5; 7 nucleotides match TRBD1. TRBV6-7 is flagged as an ORF with uncertain function. This CDR3 is 16 amino acids long. Losses at the gene ends were 7 bases for V and 0 bases for J; bases not matched to a gene: 9. The CDR3, as DNA: TGTGCCAGCAAAAACAAGGGGGCCTTTAGCAATCAGCCCCAGCATTTT. Amino acid sequence: CASKNKGAFSNQPQHF.

The genes are TRBV15 and TRBJ2-1; 7 nucleotides align to TRBD2. V gave up 6 bases and J gave up 0 bases; unmatched junction bases: 5. The CDR3 is 15 residues long. The germline V gene has CDR1 LNHNV and CDR2 YYDKDF (reference sequence). The CDR3 loop is CATRGGRSSYNEQFF. The CDR3 DNA reads as TGTGCCACCAGGGGCGGGAGAAGCTCCTACAATGAGCAGTTCTTC.

The chain recombines TRBV11-2 with TRBJ2-7, with 7 bases lining up with TRBD1. The CDR3 is 16 residues long. The germline V gene encodes CDR1 SGHAT and CDR2 FQNNGV. V was clipped by 5 bases and J by 4 bases; unmatched bases: 14. CDR3 in DNA: TGTGCCAGCAGCCCACAAGGTGGGACAGCTTTGTACGAGCAGTACTTC. It codes for CASSPQGGTALYEQYF.

The chain recombines TRBV14 with TRBJ2-7; TRBD2 matches at 9 bases. After removal of 4 bases from V and 4 bases from J, the junction contained 11 bases not matched to a gene. This CDR3 spans 16 amino acids. Germline V gene data show CDR1 as SGHDN and CDR2 as FVKESK. The CDR3 nucleotides read TGTGCCAGCAGCCGCTCCTCTAGCGGGGACCCTTACGAGCAGTACTTC. Amino acids: CASSRSSSGDPYEQYF. Using reference TRBV14 and TRBJ2-7 for the parts outside the CDR3, the full variable domain is EAGVTQFPSHSVIEKGQTVTLRCDPISGHDNLYWYRRVMGKEIKFLLHFVKESKQDESGMPNNRFLAERTGGTYSTLKVQPAELEDSGVYFCASSRSSSGDPYEQYFGPGTRLTVT.

The gene calls are TRBV27 and TRBJ2-4; 10 nucleotides agree with TRBD1. Per germline, CDR1 MNHEY and CDR2 SMNVEV (reference sequence). The CDR3 has 15 amino acids. Germline trimming cut 7 bases from V and 7 bases from J; bases unmatched to any gene: 10. In DNA form, the CDR3 reads TGTGCCAGCAAGAAGACAGGGGGCGATTATAACATTCAGTACTTC. Translating gives CASKKTGGDYNIQYF.

The chain links TRBV4-2 to TRBJ2-1; 10 nucleotides align to TRBD2. This CDR3 has 17 residues. Germline trimming cut 1 base from V and 4 bases from J; bases unmatched to any gene: 7. Germline CDR1 is LGHNA and CDR2 is YNFKEQ. The CDR3 coding sequence is TGTGCCAGCAGCCAAGCTGTGGGACTAGCGTTATACAATGAGCAGTTCTTC. Translation: CASSQAVGLALYNEQFF.

V and J are TRBV6-5 and TRBJ2-6, with TRBD2 matching over 7 bases. Germline V gene sequence: CDR1 MNHEY, CDR2 SVGAGI. With V trimmed by 0 bases and J by 1 base, 0 bases remained unmatched. The CDR3 extends over 16 amino acids. The CDR3 bases are TGTGCCAGCAGTTACTCAGCGGGATCTGGGGCCAACGTCCTGACTTTC. Translating gives CASSYSAGSGANVLTF.

The rearrangement joins TRBV18 to TRBJ1-5; 12 bases map to TRBD1. After removal of 5 bases from V and 4 bases from J, the junction contained 12 bases not matched to a gene. CDR1 and CDR2 (germline): KGHSH, LQKENI. CDR3 length: 18 residues. Written as DNA, the CDR3 is TGTGCCAGCTCAAACCGGGACAGGGGGCCTGGGAAAAATCAGCCCCAGCATTTT. This sequence encodes CASSNRDRGPGKNQPQHF.

The J gene is TRBJ2-7, the V gene TRBV30, with D maybe TRBD1 (6 bases). The V gene lost 4 bases and the J gene lost 1 base, with 29 bases spanning the gap. The CDR3 runs to 19 residues. Germline CDR1 and CDR2: GTSNPN and SVGIG (reference sequence). The DNA of the CDR3 is TGTGCCTGGACCCCAGGGGAGCCAGGCCGACCCATATCGTCCTACGAGCAGTACTTC. It specifies CAWTPGEPGRPISSYEQYF.

This clone was recorded only once. The chain uses TRBV27 and TRBJ2-1; TRBD2 aligns across 8 bases. V lost 5 bases, J lost 7 bases, and 10 bases stayed unmatched. The CDR3 sequence is 15 residues long. Germline V CDR1 and CDR2: MNHEY, SMNVEV (reference sequence). Here the CDR3 reads CASSPRSGVGNEQFF. Here the CDR3 DNA reads TGTGCCAGCAGTCCCCGTAGCGGGGTGGGGAATGAGCAGTTCTTC.

V gene TRBV4-1 combines with J gene TRBJ2-6, with D perhaps TRBD2 (6 bases). V lost 8 bases to trimming and J lost 1 base, with 15 bases between them. This CDR3 region has 16 residues. CDR1 and CDR2 (germline): MGHRA, YSYEKL. This chain's CDR3 is CASRASAASGANVLTF. For the CDR3, the DNA is TGCGCCAGCCGGGCTAGCGCTGCATCTGGGGCCAACGTCCTGACTTTC.

A few counts support this clone. This rearrangement joins TRBV5-5 to TRBJ2-7; 16 bases line up with TRBD2. The CDR3 extends over 15 amino acids. Trimming at V came to 4 bases and at J to 6 bases, leaving 4 bases not matched to a gene. Germline CDR1 SGHKS, CDR2 YYEKEE (reference sequence). The CDR3 here is CASSPGLAGGGEQYF. The CDR3 DNA reads TGTGCCAGCAGCCCGGGACTAGCGGGAGGGGGCGAGCAGTACTTC.